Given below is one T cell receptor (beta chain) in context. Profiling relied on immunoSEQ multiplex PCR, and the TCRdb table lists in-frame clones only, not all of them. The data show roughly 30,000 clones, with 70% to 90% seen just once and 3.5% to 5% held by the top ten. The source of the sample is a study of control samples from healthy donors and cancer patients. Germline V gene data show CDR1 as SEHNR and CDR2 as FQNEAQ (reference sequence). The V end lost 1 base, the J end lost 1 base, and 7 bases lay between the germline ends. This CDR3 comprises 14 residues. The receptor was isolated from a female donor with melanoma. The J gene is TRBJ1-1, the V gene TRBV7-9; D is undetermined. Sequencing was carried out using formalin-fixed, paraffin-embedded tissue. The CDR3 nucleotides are TGTGCCAGCAGCTTAGTGGCGTCGAACACTGAAGCTTTCTTT. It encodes CASSLVASNTEAFF.